These T cell receptor beta chains were read from a single sample in a study of cytomegalovirus exposure and HLA in healthy donors. The repertoire was sequenced with immunoSEQ multiplex PCR; TCRdb's copy has only in-frame clones and lacks some. Here the sample spans 45,000 to 55,000 clones, 50% to 70% being singletons. Sequences were obtained from PBMCs. The source of these receptors is a human donor in good health. Each CDR3 is given with its conserved first and last residue. The D gene is left open where the match is weak. A row's size may be missing; if present it is once, few, many or a size class.

>TRBJ1-1|.|.|TRBV30
TGTGCCTGGGTCGGGGGGCTTAACACTGAAGCTTTCTTT
CAWVGGLNTEAFF
>TRBJ2-7|.|once|TRBV2
TGTGCCAGCGGCCGGGACTGGTCCTACGAGCAGTACTTC
CASGRDWSYEQYF
>TRBJ2-7|.|.|TRBV15
TGTGCCACCAGCAGAGATAGGGGCGAGCAGTACTTC
CATSRDRGEQYF
>TRBJ1-6|.|.|TRBV7-8
TGTGCCAGCAGCCTGGAACAGGGTAATAATTCACCCCTCCACTTT
CASSLEQGNNSPLHF
>TRBJ1-2|TRBD1|.|TRBV30
TGTGCCTGGAGTGTAGATGAGGGGGCGCGACCCAACTATGGCTACACCTTC
CAWSVDEGARPNYGYTF
>TRBJ2-1|TRBD1|few|TRBV6-5
TGTGCCAGCAGTTACCGGGACAGGGCTTACAATGAGCAGTTCTTC
CASSYRDRAYNEQFF
>TRBJ2-5|TRBD2|.|TRBV4-1
TGCGCCAGCAGCCAAGAGAGGGGGACTAGCGGGGGGCAAGAGACCCAGTACTTC
CASSQERGTSGGQETQYF
>TRBJ2-5|TRBD2|.|TRBV5-6
TGTGCCAGCAGCTCAGAGAGACTAGCGGGGACAACCCAGTACTTC
CASSSERLAGTTQYF
>TRBJ1-5|.|.|TRBV6-1
TGTGCCAGCAGTGAAACAGTTAGCAATCAGCCCCAGCATTTT
CASSETVSNQPQHF
>TRBJ2-6|.|.|TRBV2
TGTGCCAGCAGTAAACTCTACTCTGGGGCCAACGTCCTGACTTTC
CASSKLYSGANVLTF
>TRBJ1-2|.|.|TRBV5-1
TGCGCCAGCAGTCGGACAGAAGCTAACTATGGCTACACCTTC
CASSRTEANYGYTF
>TRBJ2-3|.|.|TRBV5-5
TGCGCCAGCAGCCAAGATCGGACAAGCACAGATACGCAGTATTTT
CASSQDRTSTDTQYF
>TRBJ1-1|TRBD1|.|TRBV7-2
TGTGCCAGCAGCGCAAGACCGGGACAGGGAGCTGCTGAAGCTTTCTTT
CASSARPGQGAAEAFF
>TRBJ2-7|.|.|TRBV4-1
TGCGCCAGCAGCCAAGGGGCAGGGGCCTACGAGCAGTACTTC
CASSQGAGAYEQYF
>TRBJ1-5|.|.|TRBV6-1
TGTGCCAGCAGTGGACTTTCCGGGACACACAGCAATCAGCCCCAGCATTTT
CASSGLSGTHSNQPQHF
>TRBJ1-2|.|.|TRBV7-2
TGTGCCAGCAGCCTAGCGGTGGCCTCGGGGGGAGGCTATGGCTACACCTTC
CASSLAVASGGGYGYTF
>TRBJ2-7|.|few|TRBV7-9
TGTGCCAGCAGGTCCGCCTACGAGCAGTACTTC
CASRSAYEQYF
>TRBJ2-2|.|.|TRBV5-5
TGTGCCAGCAGGGGACAGCTGGGAGGGCTGTTTTTT
CASRGQLGGLFF
>TRBJ2-7|TRBD2|.|TRBV30
TGTGCCTGGAGCTTAGCGGGGACCCGGGGCGAGCAGTACTTC
CAWSLAGTRGEQYF
>TRBJ2-7|.|.|TRBV5-7
TGTGCCAGCAGAGCCCGGGACACCACCCCCTTGGAGCAGTACTTC
CASRARDTTPLEQYF
>TRBJ2-4|TRBD1|.|TRBV30
TGTGCCTGGGGTGGCAGGGGGTTAGCCAAAAACATTCAGTACTTC
CAWGGRGLAKNIQYF
>TRBJ2-5|TRBD2|.|TRBV6-5
TGTGCCAGCAGTTACGGTCGGGGGGGGCAAGAGACCCAGTACTTC
CASSYGRGGQETQYF